This T cell receptor (beta chain) was recorded in a study of PD-L1 blockade in urothelial cancer. Study details: Patients began atezolizumab, 1,200 mg intravenously every 3 weeks, at some point between 2012 and 2014. The researchers analyzed blood 3 weeks (second dose) and 6 weeks after treatment start.

The protocol was immunoSEQ multiplex PCR, while the TCRdb copy is restricted to in-frame clones and leaves out a portion. The sample has tens of thousands of clones, around 74% seen once. Noted time point: pretreatment peripheral blood. Concerning this clone: Its specificity is unknown. The same CDR3 can be traced to other DNA sequences in this sample.

Broader study findings: A below-median TCR clonality in blood before treatment predicted better survival.

CDR3 length equals 13 residues. V was clipped by 3 bases and J by 3 bases, with 8 bases between them. Germline V gene sequence: CDR1 SGHAT, CDR2 FQDESV (reference sequence). The receptor was derived from a man in his sixties or seventies with urothelial cancer. This sample comprised PBMCs, obtained around atezolizumab (anti-PD-L1) treatment. The V call is TRBV11-1, the J call TRBJ1-1, with unresolved D. CDR3 in amino acids: CASSLGGDTEAFF. In DNA form, the CDR3 reads TGTGCCAGCAGCTTGGGCGGGGACACTGAAGCTTTCTTT.